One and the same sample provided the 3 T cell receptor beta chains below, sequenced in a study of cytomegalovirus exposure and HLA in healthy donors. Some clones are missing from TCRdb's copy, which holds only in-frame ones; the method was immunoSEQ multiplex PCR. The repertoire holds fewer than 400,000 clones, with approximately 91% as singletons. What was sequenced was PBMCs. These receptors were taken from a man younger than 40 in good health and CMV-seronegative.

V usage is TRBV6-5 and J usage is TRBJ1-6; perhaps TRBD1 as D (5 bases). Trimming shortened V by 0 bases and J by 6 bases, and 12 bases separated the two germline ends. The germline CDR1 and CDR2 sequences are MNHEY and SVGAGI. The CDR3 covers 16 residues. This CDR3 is CASSYSIQGANSPLHF. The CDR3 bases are TGTGCCAGCAGTTACTCTATCCAGGGTGCTAATTCACCCCTCCACTTT.

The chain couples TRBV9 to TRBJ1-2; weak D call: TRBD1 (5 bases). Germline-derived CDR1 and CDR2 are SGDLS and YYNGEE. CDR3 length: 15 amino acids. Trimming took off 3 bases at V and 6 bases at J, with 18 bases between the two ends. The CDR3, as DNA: TGTGCCAGCAGCGCGGTCCCCCAGGGATCGAATGGCTACACCTTC. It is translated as CASSAVPQGSNGYTF.

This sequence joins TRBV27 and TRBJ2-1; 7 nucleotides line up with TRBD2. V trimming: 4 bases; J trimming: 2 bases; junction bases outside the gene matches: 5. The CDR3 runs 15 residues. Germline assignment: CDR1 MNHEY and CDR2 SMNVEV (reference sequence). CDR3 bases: TGTGCCAGCAGTTACGAGCGGGGTCCCTACAATGAGCAGTTCTTC. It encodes CASSYERGPYNEQFF.